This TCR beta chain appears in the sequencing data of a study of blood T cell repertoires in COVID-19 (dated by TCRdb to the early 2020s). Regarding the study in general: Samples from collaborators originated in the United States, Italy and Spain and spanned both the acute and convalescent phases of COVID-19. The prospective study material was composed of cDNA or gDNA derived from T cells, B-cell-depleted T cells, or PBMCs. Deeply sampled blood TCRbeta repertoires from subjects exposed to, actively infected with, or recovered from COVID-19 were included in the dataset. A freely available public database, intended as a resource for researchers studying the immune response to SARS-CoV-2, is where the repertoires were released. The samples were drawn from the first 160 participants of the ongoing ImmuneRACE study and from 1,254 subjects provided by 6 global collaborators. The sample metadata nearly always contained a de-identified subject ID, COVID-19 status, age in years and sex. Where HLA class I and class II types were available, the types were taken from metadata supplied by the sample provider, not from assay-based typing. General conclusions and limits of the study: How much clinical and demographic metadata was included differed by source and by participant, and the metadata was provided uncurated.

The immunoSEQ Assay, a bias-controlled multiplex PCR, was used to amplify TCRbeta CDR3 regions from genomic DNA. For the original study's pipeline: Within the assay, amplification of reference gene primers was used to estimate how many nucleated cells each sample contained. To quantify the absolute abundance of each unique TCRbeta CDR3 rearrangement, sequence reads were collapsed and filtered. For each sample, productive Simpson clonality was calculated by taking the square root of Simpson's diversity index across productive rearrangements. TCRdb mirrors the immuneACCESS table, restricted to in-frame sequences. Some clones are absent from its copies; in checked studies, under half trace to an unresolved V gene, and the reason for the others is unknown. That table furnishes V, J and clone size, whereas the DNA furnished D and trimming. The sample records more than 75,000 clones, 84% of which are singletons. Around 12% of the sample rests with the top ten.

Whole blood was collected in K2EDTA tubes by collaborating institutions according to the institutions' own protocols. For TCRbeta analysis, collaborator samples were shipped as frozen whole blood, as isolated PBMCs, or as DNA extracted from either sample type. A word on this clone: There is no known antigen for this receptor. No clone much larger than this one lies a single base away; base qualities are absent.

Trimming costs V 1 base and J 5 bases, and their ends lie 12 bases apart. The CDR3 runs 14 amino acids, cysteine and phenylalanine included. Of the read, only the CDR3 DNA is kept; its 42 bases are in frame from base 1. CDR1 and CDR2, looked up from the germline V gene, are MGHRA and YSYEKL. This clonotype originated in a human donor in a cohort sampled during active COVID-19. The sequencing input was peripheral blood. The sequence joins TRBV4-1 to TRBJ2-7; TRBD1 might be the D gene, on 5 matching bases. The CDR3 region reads CASSQVKGNHEQYF. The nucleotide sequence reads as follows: TGCGCCAGCAGCCAAGTTAAGGGGAACCACGAGCAGTACTTC.